Listed here is a single T cell receptor beta chain. The antigen is not known. Germline CDR1 and CDR2: SGDLS and YYNGEE. This CDR3 is built from 12 residues. V was trimmed by 0 bases and J by 8 bases, leaving 6 bases between them. The data were taken from a study of post-analysis software for immune sequencing data. General study findings and limits: For normalized Chao1 diversity, multiple sclerosis patients scored significantly lower than controls did. Elevated frequency relative to controls characterized four or five TRBV segments in patients, TRBV5-6, TRBV5-1 and TRBV20-1 among them.

Presence of unique molecular identifiers characterized the TCR beta cDNA libraries. TCRdb redid the calling of the PCR reads with MiXCR, one entry per CDR3 protein. The repertoire has almost 700,000 distinct CDR3 sequences, 55% to 70% of them found once; the top ten carry 11%. This receptor was obtained from a girl aged 2-10 years with multiple sclerosis. The V call is TRBV9, the J call TRBJ2-1, with D unclear. The sample comprised blood. The CDR3: CASSVAGYEQFF. The CDR3 nucleotides are TGTGCCAGCAGCGTAGCGGGCTATGAGCAGTTCTTC.